This TCR beta chain comes out of a study of cytomegalovirus exposure and HLA in healthy donors (dated by TCRdb to the late 2010s). At the level of the whole study: An earlier analysis of 587 of the donors reported approximately 300 Gb of sequence data and around 110 million unique TCR beta sequences obtained from some 200 million T cells. Rather than using new phenotypic data, the later analysis identified candidate immune exposures from TCR beta sequences and from how often those sequences occurred across donors. Of the roughly 400 genotyped donors, less than 85% were placed in the genetic ancestry cluster associated with self-reported Caucasian donors. A few DR-DQ haplotypes were handled as single units for association and clustering because linkage in the cohort was strong. Donor age, sex, ethnicity and CMV serostatus were collected together with the repertoire data. To predict cytomegalovirus infection status, the study combined high-throughput TCR immunosequencing, statistical association of individual TCRs with disease status, and machine learning. In a later analysis, previously published TCR beta repertoires from 666 donors were re-analyzed and high-resolution HLA genotyping was added so that TCR occurrence patterns could be studied. On average, roughly 240,000 unique TCR beta nucleotide sequences were sequenced per donor among about 400 genotyped donors of the cohort, with roughly a sixth of those sequences being non-productive. All discovery cohort repertoires had been generated using a single sequencing platform. Roughly 290 gigabases of sequencing data and around 80 million unique TCR sequences made up an early release that covered fewer than 650 HLA-typed donors. The number of donors typed differed by locus, with 629-630 for A, B, C, DRB1 and DQB1, around 500 for DQA1, approximately 570 for DPA1, and some 440 for DPB1. In an earlier analysis of a few hundred of the donors, high-throughput TCR beta sequencing was used to judge whether each TCR beta V gene segment behaved as functional or pseudogenic. The study was designed to test whether signatures of past pathogen exposure could be identified by cataloging public T cell receptors. Besides the first cohort of 550 to 750 subjects, a separate validation cohort made up of roughly 120 different subjects was used. Genome-wide SNP genotypes for about 65% of the 666 donors were used in a later genetic analysis, which treated that subset as a discovery cohort. Class I and class II HLA loci were covered by the typing at four-digit resolution. Using immunosequencing, the study profiled T cell repertoires from some 670 subjects and related those repertoires to cytomegalovirus serostatus.

The library relied on the immunoSEQ multiplex PCR assay. The multiplex PCR relied on a mix of 60 forward primers for TCR Vbeta segments and 13 reverse primers for TCR Jbeta segments. The CDR3 region of rearranged TCR beta genes was amplified from genomic DNA with a multiplex PCR assay. Amplified TCR beta libraries were sequenced as 87-base-pair reads on the Illumina HiSeq System. As for the authors' bioinformatics: In a later analysis, 80 million or so unique TCR beta chains were counted across the roughly 670 repertoires, and roughly 11 million of these chains were shared by at least two donors. Raw reads were error-corrected and collapsed into unique sequences by a nearest-neighbor algorithm in which closely related sequences were merged to remove PCR and sequencing errors. To assign V, D and J gene segments, CDR3 sequences were aligned to IMGT reference sequences. For a sequence to be retained, a match of at least six nucleotides to both a V gene segment and a J gene segment was required. Rearrangements were classified as productive when the CDR3 lacked stop codons and remained in frame with V and J, and all other rearrangements were classified as non-productive. CDR3 was defined by IMGT convention, running from the second conserved V-encoded cysteine to the conserved J-encoded phenylalanine. The earlier analysis of about 590 of the donors excluded sequences that lacked an unambiguous match to a single V gene segment. An earlier analysis of a few hundred of the donors called V segments functional above 56.7% productive rearrangements and segregating when the between-donor standard deviation exceeded 5%. A statistical classification framework was built for diagnosing cytomegalovirus status from the catalog of TCR beta chain sequences. In a later analysis, TCR nucleotide sequences were compared against IMGT/GENE-DB human TR gene sequences so that V and J genes could be assigned. In a later analysis, CDR3 sequences and most-parsimonious VDJ recombination scenarios were assigned using the TCRdist pipeline. A later analysis defined each TCR beta chain by its CDR3 amino acid sequence plus V-gene family, and excluded reads lacking a unique V-gene family. As a way to deal with suspected cross-contamination and a sequencing artifact, a later analysis dropped 450 to 600 nucleotide sequences that were highly shared and had low generation probability. For each public chain, a later analysis derived a clonal expansion index from normalized ranks of inferred template counts within each repertoire. Generation probabilities in a later analysis came from a VDJ recombination model fitted to out-of-frame rearrangements, and those results were checked against IGoR. In a later analysis, hypergeometric tests were used to score TCR-TCR, TCR-HLA and TCR-CMV co-occurrence, with a repertoire-size bias correction applied to TCR pairs. To estimate false discovery rates, a later analysis permuted the HLA or CMV assignments 20 times. In a later analysis, co-occurring TCRs were grouped using DBSCAN, with TCRdist sequence similarity added in when clustering inside HLA-allele-positive subsets. Co-occurrence clustering excluded repertoires with fewer than 30,000 or more than 120,000 public chains, plus five with anomalous nucleotide sharing. TCRdb re-hosts the immuneACCESS table, in-frame sequences only. Its copies lack some clones; in the studies checked, an unresolved V gene accounts for under half of them, and the cause for the rest is not known. V and J calls and clone size are as listed in that table; D and trimming were resolved from the DNA. The sample yields roughly 130,000 clones; about 78% were counted once. Approximately 2.6% of the sample comes from the top ten.

Comments on this clone: Its antigen is unknown. Base qualities are not at hand, and no much larger clone is one base apart.

The cohort was made up of about 670 healthy bone marrow donors. At the time of sampling, all cohort members were nominally healthy, though unrecorded immune exposures were likely present. CMV serostatus was positive for about 300 and negative for about 55% of the roughly 670 cohort members, and was not recorded for this donor. Each donor provided a peripheral blood sample, and peripheral blood mononuclear cells were used for TCR beta sequencing. Genomic DNA extraction from the blood cell samples was performed with the Qiagen DNeasy Blood Extraction Kit. The full study reports these points: A cluster of highly shared sequence variants was judged likely to be a technical artifact of the sequencing pipeline. Specific HLA alleles were associated with roughly 17,000 TCR beta sequences at a false discovery rate of 0.05 in a later analysis. A later analysis reported that several top co-occurrence clusters appeared linked to parvovirus B19, influenza, CMV and Epstein-Barr virus. Presence/absence analyses assumed roughly uniform sequencing depth across donors, an assumption that may not hold. In an earlier analysis of around 600 of the donors, most TCR beta V segments were observed in productive rearrangements about 87% or about 30% of the time, broadly matching IMGT annotations. Strong co-occurrence of HLA alleles, especially DR and DQ, made assigning TCR associations to individual alleles difficult. A later analysis found that most CMV-associated TCR beta chains appeared HLA-restricted, with HLA associations seemingly driven largely by CMV exposure. In vitro tests confirmed that a few of the cytomegalovirus-associated TCR beta chains recognize cytomegalovirus antigens. Correlated functional status among segregating V segments might reflect linkage disequilibrium, but an unknown experimental factor could not be ruled out. Because counts were too low, about 18 rarely observed V segments, including chromosome 9 orphons, were excluded from the earlier analysis of around 590 of the donors. A later analysis found that TCR association rates varied across HLA loci, with DRB1 alleles showing the most associated TCRs and HLA-C alleles the fewest. Compared with the roughly 600-donor mean, donors in an Asian-associated ancestry cluster had fewer N-insertions in productive TCRs, according to a later genetic analysis. A total of fewer than 200 TCR beta chains were listed by the study as associated with cytomegalovirus. In a later genetic analysis, a missense DCLRE1C variant was associated with V-gene and J-gene trimming of TCR beta chains, and the association was replicated in an independent cohort. In a later analysis, HLA-associated TCR beta chains were found to be more clonally expanded and to have lower generation probabilities than equally common non-associated chains. A further reported finding was that TCR beta sequences accurately predicted the HLA-A and HLA-B alleles for most subjects in the first cohort. Because HLA typing was unavailable for some donors at each locus, only the typed subset was used in association tests. The classifier was reported to diagnose cytomegalovirus status with high specificity and sensitivity in both the original cohort and the validation cohort. Only TCR beta chains were sequenced in this cohort, and the absence of alpha or paired-chain data limited detectable features. CMV serostatus was the only immune exposure information available for the cohort. According to the authors, the approach could potentially be generalized to other disease states and immunological phenotypes. While some public TCRs were present in many individuals, most TCR sequences turned up only very rarely across donors.

Input material: PBMCs. The TCR comes from a human donor in good health.

The sequenced DNA: TGTGCCAGCACAAGGGAACACAGGGGAGCCGTGACGGGTGAGCAGTTCTTC. The encoded protein is CASTREHRGAVTGEQFF. The chain was built from TRBV6-4 and TRBJ2-1; a stretch of 7 junction bases matches TRBD1. The junction shows trimming of 7 bases on V and 9 bases on J, and the gene matches do not reach 21 bases of it. The germline V gene supplies CDR1 MRHNA and CDR2 SNTAGT. The cysteine opens and the phenylalanine closes a CDR3 of 17 amino acids. Only the CDR3 region is kept as DNA, spanning 51 bases read in frame from base 1.